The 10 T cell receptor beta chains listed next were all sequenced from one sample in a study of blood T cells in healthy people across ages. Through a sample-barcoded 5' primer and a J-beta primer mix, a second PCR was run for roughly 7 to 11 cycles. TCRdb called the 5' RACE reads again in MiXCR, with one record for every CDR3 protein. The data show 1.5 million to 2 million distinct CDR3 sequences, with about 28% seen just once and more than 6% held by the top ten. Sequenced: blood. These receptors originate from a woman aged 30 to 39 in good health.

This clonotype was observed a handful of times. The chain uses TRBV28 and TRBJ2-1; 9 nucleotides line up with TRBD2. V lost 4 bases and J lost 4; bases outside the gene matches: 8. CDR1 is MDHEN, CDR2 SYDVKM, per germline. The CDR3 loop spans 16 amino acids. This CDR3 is CASSSAGTSHYNEQFF. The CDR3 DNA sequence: TGTGCCAGCAGTTCAGCCGGGACTAGCCATTACAATGAGCAGTTCTTC. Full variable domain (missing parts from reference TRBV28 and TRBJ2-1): DVKVTQSSRYLVKRTGEKVFLECVQDMDHENMFWYRQDPGLGLRLIYFSYDVKMKEKGDIPEGYSVSREKKERFSLILESASTNQTSMYLCASSSAGTSHYNEQFFGPGTRLTVL.

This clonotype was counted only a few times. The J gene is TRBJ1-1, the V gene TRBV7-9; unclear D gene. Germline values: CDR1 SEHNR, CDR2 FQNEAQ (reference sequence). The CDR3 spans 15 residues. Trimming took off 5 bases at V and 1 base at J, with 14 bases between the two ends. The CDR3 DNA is TGTGCCAGCAGCCCGAGAAATTTACAGAACACTGAAGCTTTCTTT. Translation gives CASSPRNLQNTEAFF.

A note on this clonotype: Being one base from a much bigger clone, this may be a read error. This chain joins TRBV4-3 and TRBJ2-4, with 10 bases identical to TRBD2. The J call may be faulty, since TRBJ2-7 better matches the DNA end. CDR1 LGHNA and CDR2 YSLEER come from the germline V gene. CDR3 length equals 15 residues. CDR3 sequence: CASSQEVAGGYEQYF. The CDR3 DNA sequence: TGCGCCAGCAGCCAAGAGGTAGCGGGAGGATACGAGCAGTACTTC.

CDR3 DNA: TGCGCCAGCAGCTTTCGGGGATACGACACAGATACGCAGTATTTT. Translation gives CASSFRGYDTDTQYF. The chain joins TRBV5-1 to TRBJ2-3, with D possibly being TRBD2 (5 bases). Trimming stripped 2 bases from V and 2 bases from J, with 12 bases between. CDR1 and CDR2 (germline): SGHRS, YFSETQ. The CDR3 has 15 amino acids.

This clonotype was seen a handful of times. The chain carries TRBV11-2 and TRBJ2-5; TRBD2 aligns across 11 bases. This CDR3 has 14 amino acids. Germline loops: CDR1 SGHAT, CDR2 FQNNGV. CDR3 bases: TGTGCTCCCCTTAGCGGGAGGGCCAGGGGGACCCAGTACTTC. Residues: CAPLSGRARGTQYF.

In DNA, the CDR3 is TGTGCTAGTGGTCCGGGTCTCCATGGGGATTCAGATACGCAGTATTTT. It specifies CASGPGLHGDSDTQYF. The V gene is TRBV12-5, the J gene TRBJ2-3; D gene unclear. Germline V gene data show CDR1 as LGHNT and CDR2 as FRNRAP. V was clipped by 5 bases and J by 4 bases, with 19 bases between them. The CDR3 has 16 residues.

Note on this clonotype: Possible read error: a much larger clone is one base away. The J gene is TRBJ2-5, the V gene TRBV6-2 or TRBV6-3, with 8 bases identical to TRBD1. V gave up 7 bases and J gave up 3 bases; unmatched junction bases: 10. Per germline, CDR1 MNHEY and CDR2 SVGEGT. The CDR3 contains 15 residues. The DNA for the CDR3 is TGTGCCAGCATGCTCAGGGGGCTTCGGGAAGAGACCCAGTACTTC. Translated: CASMLRGLREETQYF.

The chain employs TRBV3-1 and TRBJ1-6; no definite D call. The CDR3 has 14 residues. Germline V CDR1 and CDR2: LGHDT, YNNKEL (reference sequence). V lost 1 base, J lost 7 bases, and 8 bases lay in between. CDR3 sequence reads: CASSQAYRNSPLHF. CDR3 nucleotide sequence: TGTGCCAGCAGCCAAGCCTACAGAAATTCACCCCTCCACTTT.

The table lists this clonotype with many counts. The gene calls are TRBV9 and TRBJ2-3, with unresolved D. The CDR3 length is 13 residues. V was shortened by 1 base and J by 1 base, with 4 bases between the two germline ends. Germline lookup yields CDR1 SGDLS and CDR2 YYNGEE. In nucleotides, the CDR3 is TGTGCCAGCAGCGTAAAGGGCACAGATACGCAGTATTTT. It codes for CASSVKGTDTQYF.

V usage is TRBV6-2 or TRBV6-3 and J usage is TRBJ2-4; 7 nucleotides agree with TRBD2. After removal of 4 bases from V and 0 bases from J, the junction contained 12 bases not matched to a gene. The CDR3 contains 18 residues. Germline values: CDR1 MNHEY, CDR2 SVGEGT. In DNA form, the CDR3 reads TGTGCCAGCAGTTTCATCGGGGGGTCTCGCCTAGCCAAAAACATTCAGTACTTC. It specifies CASSFIGGSRLAKNIQYF.